This TCR beta chain was recorded in a study of T cells in Graves' hyperthyroidism and ophthalmopathy. Study findings and constraints: The authors' 13 V-J model separated ophthalmopathy from stable hyperthyroidism.

Worth noting for this clonotype: The antigen is unknown.

Each diagnosis drew on symptoms, thyroxine, TRAb, thyroid ultrasound and orbital computed tomography findings. Germline V lookup: CDR1 DFQATT, CDR2 SNEGSKA (reference sequence). The CDR3 covers 14 residues. The V and J ends lost 3 bases and 3 bases, in that order; junction bases with no gene match: 7. TCR beta CDR3 sequences were amplified from RNA transcripts. RT-PCR in the first round (using the HTBI primer set) targeted the TCR CDR3. From the multiplex PCR reads, TCRdb called clonotypes with MiXCR, one entry per CDR3 protein. The sample holds around 660,000 distinct CDR3 sequences, approximately 42% seen once.

The clonotype originates from an adult man with Graves' disease, either hyperthyroidism or ophthalmopathy (not recorded which). The chain employs TRBV20-1 and TRBJ2-7; TRBD1 matches at 8 bases. Source material: peripheral blood or thyroid tissue (not recorded which). In DNA, the CDR3 is TGCAGTGCTAGCGGACAGGGCAGGGGCTACGAGCAGTACTTC. Translation gives CSASGQGRGYEQYF.